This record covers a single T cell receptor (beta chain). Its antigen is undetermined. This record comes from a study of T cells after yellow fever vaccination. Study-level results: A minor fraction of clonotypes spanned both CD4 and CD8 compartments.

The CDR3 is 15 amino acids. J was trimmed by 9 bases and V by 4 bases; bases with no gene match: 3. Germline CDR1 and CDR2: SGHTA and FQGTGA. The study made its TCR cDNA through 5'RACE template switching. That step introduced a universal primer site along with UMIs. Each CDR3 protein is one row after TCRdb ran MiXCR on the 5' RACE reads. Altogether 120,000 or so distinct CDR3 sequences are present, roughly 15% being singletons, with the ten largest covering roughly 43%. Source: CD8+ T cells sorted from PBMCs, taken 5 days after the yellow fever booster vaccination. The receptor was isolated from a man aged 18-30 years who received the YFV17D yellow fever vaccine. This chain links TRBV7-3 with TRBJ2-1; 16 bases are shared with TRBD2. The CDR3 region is CASSSGTSGGAEQFF. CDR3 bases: TGTGCCAGCAGCTCAGGGACTAGCGGGGGGGCTGAGCAGTTCTTC.